A single T cell receptor (beta chain) is shown here with its context. The antigen is unknown. V lost 3 bases, J lost 1 base, and 19 bases lay in between. This CDR3 is 18 amino acids long. Germline-derived CDR1 and CDR2 are MGHRA and YSYEKL. This sample stems from a study of Tregs in tolerant kidney transplant recipients. Whole-study results and caveats: For some patients, primers changed over time, blocking nucleotide-level comparison. Expanding Tregs on activated donor B cells appeared to best identify donor-specific TCRbeta clones. No direct test of biological reproducibility was done here.

Related graft donors supplied nonmyeloablative bone marrow transplants, and mixed chimerism was transient. Method: immunoSEQ multiplex PCR; TCRdb's copy keeps in-frame clones and lacks some. Of about 81,000 clones in the sample, 90% to 95% are singletons; the top ten hold roughly 1.6%. The rearrangement links TRBV4-1 to TRBJ2-4; no reliable D call. The input for sequencing was CD4+ T cells from blood (PBMCs), taken 24 months after the transplant. This TCR came from a human patient who received a combined kidney and bone marrow transplant. Some T cells could come from the graft donor. The CDR3 loop is CASSQPHTSSLAKNIQYF. The CDR3 DNA reads TGCGCCAGCAGCCAGCCACATACCTCCTCTCTCGCCAAAAACATTCAGTACTTC.